The next 11 T cell receptor beta chains were all read from a single sample in a study of blood T cell repertoires in COVID-19. Method: immunoSEQ multiplex PCR; TCRdb's copy keeps in-frame clones and lacks some. The sample comprises about 270,000 clones, 85% to 90% of which are singletons, and under 3% rests with the top ten. The sequencing input was PBMCs or T cells enriched from blood (not recorded which). Source of these receptors: a young woman who had recovered from COVID-19.

The chain recombines TRBV4-1 with TRBJ1-2; D possibly corresponds to TRBD1 (5 bases). Germline V lookup: CDR1 MGHRA, CDR2 YSYEKL. The CDR3 is 14 residues long. The V gene lost 0 bases and the J gene lost 3 bases, with 8 bases spanning the gap. CDR3 in DNA: TGCGCCAGCAGCCAAGACAGGGAGGACTATGGCTACACCTTC. Its translation: CASSQDREDYGYTF.

Points on this clone: A junction end diverges from the germline sequence, so it may reflect a read error. The chain is built from TRBV18 and TRBJ1-1; the D gene is possibly TRBD1 (6 bases). Germline V gene sequence: CDR1 KGHSH, CDR2 LQKENI. CDR3 length: 14 amino acids. This CDR3 reads CASSPLRGNTEAFF. DNA for the CDR3: TGTGCCAGCTCGCCACTCAGGGGTAACACTGAAGCTTTCTTT.

This clone was seen once. The chain couples TRBV10-2 to TRBJ2-3; 9 nucleotides agree with TRBD2. V lost 5 bases, J lost 2 bases, and 2 bases stayed unmatched. CDR1 and CDR2 (germline): WSHSY, SAAADI. The CDR3 length is 14 residues. The CDR3 DNA is TGCGCCAGCAGTAAGCGGGGGGTCACAGATACGCAGTATTTT. It translates to CASSKRGVTDTQYF.

This clone was picked up one time. This chain links TRBV15 with TRBJ1-1; D call uncertain. The CDR3 has 13 amino acids. Trimming took 1 base from V and 8 from J, leaving 11 bases between them. Germline CDR1 and CDR2: LNHNV and YYDKDF (reference sequence). CDR3 residues: CATSRVRVGEAFF. CDR3 sequence (DNA): TGTGCCACCAGCAGAGTGAGGGTAGGGGAAGCTTTCTTT.

The V call is TRBV6-5, the J call TRBJ1-5, with D perhaps TRBD1 (6 bases). Trimming shortened V by 5 bases and J by 4 bases, and 15 bases separated the two germline ends. The germline gives CDR1 MNHEY, CDR2 SVGAGI. The CDR3 has 15 amino acids. CDR3 protein: CASSQGFVGNQPQHF. Written as DNA, the CDR3 is TGTGCCAGCAGTCAGGGGTTTGTGGGAAATCAGCCCCAGCATTTT.

This chain uses TRBV10-1 with TRBJ1-1; D is undetermined. The germline V gene has CDR1 WNHNN and CDR2 SYGVQD (reference sequence). V gave up 1 base and J gave up 1 base, with 4 bases separating them. The CDR3 is 13 residues long. As DNA, the CDR3 is TGCGCCAGCAGTGAGTTGAGGAACACTGAAGCTTTCTTT. Protein: CASSELRNTEAFF.

The J gene is TRBJ1-2, the V gene TRBV5-6; 8 bases align to TRBD1. The ends lost 4 bases at V and 8 bases at J; junction bases unmatched: 7. Germline assignment: CDR1 SGHDT and CDR2 YYEEEE. The CDR3 spans 13 residues. Here the CDR3 DNA reads TGTGCCAGCAGCCTAGACAGGGGTCGGGGCTACACCTTC. This translates into CASSLDRGRGYTF.

V is TRBV10-2 and J is TRBJ1-6, with D tentatively TRBD1 (5 bases). This CDR3 region has 14 residues. V was shortened by 5 bases and J by 9 bases, with 14 bases between the two germline ends. Per germline, CDR1 WSHSY and CDR2 SAAADI. The CDR3 loop is CASSPAGVGSPLHF. As DNA, the CDR3 is TGCGCCAGCAGTCCAGCGGGGGTTGGTTCACCCCTCCACTTT.

V usage is TRBV6-5 and J usage is TRBJ1-2, with 9 bases fitting TRBD1. Germline CDR1 and CDR2: MNHEY and SVGAGI. The CDR3 has 14 amino acids. V lost 7 bases and J lost 4; bases outside the gene matches: 7. CDR3 amino acids: CASKPGQGSYGYTF. In nucleotides, the CDR3 is TGTGCCAGCAAACCAGGACAGGGGTCCTATGGCTACACCTTC.

This chain connects TRBV5-4 to TRBJ1-1; 7 nucleotides match TRBD1. After removal of 4 bases from V and 0 bases from J, the junction contained 12 bases not matched to a gene. The CDR3 totals 17 residues. Germline V gives CDR1 SGHNT, CDR2 YYREEE (reference sequence). The CDR3: CASSPKGQPPLNTEAFF. Written as DNA, the CDR3 is TGTGCCAGCAGCCCAAAGGGACAGCCACCTTTGAACACTGAAGCTTTCTTT.

The V gene is TRBV6-1, the J gene TRBJ1-1; unclear D gene. Germline CDR1 and CDR2: MNHNS and SASEGT. V lost 2 bases, J lost 1 base, and 5 bases lay in between. The CDR3 extends over 13 amino acids. In DNA form, the CDR3 reads TGTGCCAGCAGTGAATCGGGGAACACTGAAGCTTTCTTT. Its protein is CASSESGNTEAFF.